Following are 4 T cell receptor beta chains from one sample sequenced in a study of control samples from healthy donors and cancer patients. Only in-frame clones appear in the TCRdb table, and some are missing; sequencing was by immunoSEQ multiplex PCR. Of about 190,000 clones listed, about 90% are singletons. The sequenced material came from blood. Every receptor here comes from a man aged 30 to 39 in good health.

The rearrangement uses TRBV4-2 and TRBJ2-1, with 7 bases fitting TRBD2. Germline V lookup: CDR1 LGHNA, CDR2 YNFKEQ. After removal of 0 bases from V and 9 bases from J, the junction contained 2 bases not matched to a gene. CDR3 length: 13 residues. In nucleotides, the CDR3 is TGTGCCAGCAGCCAAGATGTAGCGGGTGAGCAGTTCTTC. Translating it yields CASSQDVAGEQFF.

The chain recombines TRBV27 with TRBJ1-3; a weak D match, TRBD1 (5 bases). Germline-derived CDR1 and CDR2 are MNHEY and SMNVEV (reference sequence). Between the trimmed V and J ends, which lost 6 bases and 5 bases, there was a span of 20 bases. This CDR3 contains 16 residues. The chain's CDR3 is CASSLTPGLSRNTIYF. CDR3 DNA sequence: TGTGCCAGCAGCTTAACCCCAGGGTTGTCTAGAAACACCATATATTTT.

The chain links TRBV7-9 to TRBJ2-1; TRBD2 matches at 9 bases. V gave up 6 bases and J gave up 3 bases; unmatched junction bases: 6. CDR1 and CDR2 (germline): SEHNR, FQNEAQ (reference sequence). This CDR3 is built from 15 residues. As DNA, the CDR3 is TGTGCCAGCAGTAAAGCGGGGGGAAACTACAATGAGCAGTTCTTC. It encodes CASSKAGGNYNEQFF.

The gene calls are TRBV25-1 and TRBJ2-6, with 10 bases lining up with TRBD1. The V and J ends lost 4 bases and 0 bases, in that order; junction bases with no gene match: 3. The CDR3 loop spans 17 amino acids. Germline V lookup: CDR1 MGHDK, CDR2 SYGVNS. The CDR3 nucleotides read TGTGCCAGCAGTGGCGGGACAGGGGTCTCTGGGGCCAACGTCCTGACTTTC. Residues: CASSGGTGVSGANVLTF.